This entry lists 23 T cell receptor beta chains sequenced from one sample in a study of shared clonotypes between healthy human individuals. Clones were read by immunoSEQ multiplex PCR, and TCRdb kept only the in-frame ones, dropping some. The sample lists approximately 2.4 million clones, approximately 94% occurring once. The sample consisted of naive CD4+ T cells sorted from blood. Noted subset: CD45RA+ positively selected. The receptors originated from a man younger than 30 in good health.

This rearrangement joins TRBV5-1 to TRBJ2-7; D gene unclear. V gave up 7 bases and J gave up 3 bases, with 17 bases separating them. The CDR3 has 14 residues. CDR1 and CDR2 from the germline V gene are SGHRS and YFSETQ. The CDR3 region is CASATASADYEQYF. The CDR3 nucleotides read TGCGCCAGCGCCACGGCGTCGGCGGACTACGAGCAGTACTTC. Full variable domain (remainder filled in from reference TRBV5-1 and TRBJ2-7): KAGVTQTPRYLIKTRGQQVTLSCSPISGHRSVSWYQQTPGQGLQFLFEYFSETQRNKGNFPGRFSGRQFSNSRSEMNVSTLELGDSALYLCASATASADYEQYFGPGTRLTVT.

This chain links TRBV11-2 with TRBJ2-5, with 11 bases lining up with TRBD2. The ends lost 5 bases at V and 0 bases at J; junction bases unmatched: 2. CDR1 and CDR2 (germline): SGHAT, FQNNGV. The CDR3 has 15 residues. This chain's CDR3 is CASSVGLADQETQYF. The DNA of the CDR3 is TGTGCCAGCAGCGTGGGACTAGCGGACCAAGAGACCCAGTACTTC.

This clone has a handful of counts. CDR3 sequence reads: CASSRAITDTQYF. The CDR3 DNA is TGTGCCAGCAGCCGGGCTATCACAGATACGCAGTATTTT. The chain uses TRBV9 and TRBJ2-3; D ambiguous. Germline V lookup: CDR1 SGDLS, CDR2 YYNGEE. Trimming took off 4 bases at V and 2 bases at J, with 8 bases between the two ends. The CDR3 covers 13 residues.

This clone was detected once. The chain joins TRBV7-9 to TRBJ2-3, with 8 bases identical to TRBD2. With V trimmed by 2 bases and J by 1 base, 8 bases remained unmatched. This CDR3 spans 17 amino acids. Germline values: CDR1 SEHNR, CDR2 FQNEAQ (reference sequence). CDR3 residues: CASSLLPGLGGTDTQYF. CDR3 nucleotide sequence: TGTGCCAGCAGCTTACTTCCGGGACTAGGAGGCACAGATACGCAGTATTTT.

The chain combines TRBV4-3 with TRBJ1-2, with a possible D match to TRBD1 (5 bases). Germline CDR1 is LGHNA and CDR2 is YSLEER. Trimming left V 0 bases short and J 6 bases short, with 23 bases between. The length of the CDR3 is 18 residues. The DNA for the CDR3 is TGCGCCAGCAGCCAAGAATATCTCGCCGGGACGTACCTTAATGGCTACACCTTC. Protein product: CASSQEYLAGTYLNGYTF.

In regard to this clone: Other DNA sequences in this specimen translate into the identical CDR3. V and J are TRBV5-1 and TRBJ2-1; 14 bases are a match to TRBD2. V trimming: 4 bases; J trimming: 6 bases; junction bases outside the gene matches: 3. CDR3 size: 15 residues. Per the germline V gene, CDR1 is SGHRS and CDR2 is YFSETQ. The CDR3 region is CASSPGLAGVNEQFF. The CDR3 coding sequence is TGCGCCAGCAGCCCGGGACTAGCGGGGGTCAATGAGCAGTTCTTC.

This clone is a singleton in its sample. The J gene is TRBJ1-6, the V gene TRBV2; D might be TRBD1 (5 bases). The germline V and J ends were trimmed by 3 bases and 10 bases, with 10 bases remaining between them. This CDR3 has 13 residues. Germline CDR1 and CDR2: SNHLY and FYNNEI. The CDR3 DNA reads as TGTGCCAGCAGTGAGTCCAGGGAATCACCCCTCCACTTT. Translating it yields CASSESRESPLHF.

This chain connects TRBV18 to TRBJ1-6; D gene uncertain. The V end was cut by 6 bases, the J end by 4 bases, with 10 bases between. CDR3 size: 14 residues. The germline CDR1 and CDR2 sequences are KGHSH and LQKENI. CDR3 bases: TGTGCCAGCTCGCGGGCCCAGTATAATTCACCCCTCCACTTT. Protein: CASSRAQYNSPLHF.

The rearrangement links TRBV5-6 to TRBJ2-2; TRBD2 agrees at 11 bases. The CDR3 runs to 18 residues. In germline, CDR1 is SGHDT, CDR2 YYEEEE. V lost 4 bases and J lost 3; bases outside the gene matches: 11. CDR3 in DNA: TGTGCCAGCAGCGCAAGACTAGCGGGGCCGCCTTACACCGGGGAGCTGTTTTTT. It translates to CASSARLAGPPYTGELFF.

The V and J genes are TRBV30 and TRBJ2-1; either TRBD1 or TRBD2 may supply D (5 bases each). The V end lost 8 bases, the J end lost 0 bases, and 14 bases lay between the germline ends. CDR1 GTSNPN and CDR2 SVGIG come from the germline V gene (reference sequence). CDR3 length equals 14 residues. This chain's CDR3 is CALTGRSSYNEQFF. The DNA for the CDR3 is TGTGCCCTGACGGGGCGGAGCTCCTACAATGAGCAGTTCTTC.

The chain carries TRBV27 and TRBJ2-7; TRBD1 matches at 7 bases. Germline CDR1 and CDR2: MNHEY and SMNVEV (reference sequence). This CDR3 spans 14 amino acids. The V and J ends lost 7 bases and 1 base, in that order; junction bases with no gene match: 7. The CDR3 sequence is CASKRQGTSYEQYF. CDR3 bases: TGTGCCAGCAAACGACAGGGTACGTCCTACGAGCAGTACTTC.

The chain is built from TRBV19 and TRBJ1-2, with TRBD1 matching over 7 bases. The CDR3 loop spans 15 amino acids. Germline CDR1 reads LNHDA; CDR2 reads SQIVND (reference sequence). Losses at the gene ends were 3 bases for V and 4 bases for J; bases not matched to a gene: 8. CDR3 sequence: CASSIPGGGGYGYTF. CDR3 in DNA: TGTGCCAGTAGTATTCCAGGGGGAGGAGGCTATGGCTACACCTTC.

The CDR3 region is CASNTVNTGELFF. The CDR3 region has the DNA TGTGCCAGCAACACAGTCAACACCGGGGAGCTGTTTTTT. This chain connects TRBV28 to TRBJ2-2, with D uncertain. This CDR3 has 13 amino acids. V was clipped by 7 bases and J by 2 bases, with 8 bases between them. Germline loops: CDR1 MDHEN, CDR2 SYDVKM.

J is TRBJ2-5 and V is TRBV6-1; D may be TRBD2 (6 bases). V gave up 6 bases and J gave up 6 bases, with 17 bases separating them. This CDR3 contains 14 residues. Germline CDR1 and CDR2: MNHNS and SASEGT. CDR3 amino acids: CASSRGLPGQTQYF. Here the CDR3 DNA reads TGTGCCAGCAGCCGGGGACTGCCCGGCCAGACCCAGTACTTC.

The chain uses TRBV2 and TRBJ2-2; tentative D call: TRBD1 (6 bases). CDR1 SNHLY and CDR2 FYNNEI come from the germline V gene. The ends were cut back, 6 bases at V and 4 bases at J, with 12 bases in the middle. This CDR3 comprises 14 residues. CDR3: CASRKGGLTGELFF. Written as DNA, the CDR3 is TGTGCCAGCAGAAAAGGGGGTCTCACCGGGGAGCTGTTTTTT. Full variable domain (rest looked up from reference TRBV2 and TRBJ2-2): EPEVTQTPSHQVTQMGQEVILRCVPISNHLYFYWYRQILGQKVEFLVSFYNNEISEKSEIFDDQFSVERPDGSNFTLKIRSTKLEDSAMYFCASRKGGLTGELFFGEGSRLTVL.

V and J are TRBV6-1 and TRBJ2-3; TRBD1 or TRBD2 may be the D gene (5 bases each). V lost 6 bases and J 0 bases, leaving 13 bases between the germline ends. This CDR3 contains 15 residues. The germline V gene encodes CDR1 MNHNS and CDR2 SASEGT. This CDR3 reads CASREDTTSTDTQYF. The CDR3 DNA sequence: TGTGCCAGCAGGGAGGACACAACTAGCACAGATACGCAGTATTTT.

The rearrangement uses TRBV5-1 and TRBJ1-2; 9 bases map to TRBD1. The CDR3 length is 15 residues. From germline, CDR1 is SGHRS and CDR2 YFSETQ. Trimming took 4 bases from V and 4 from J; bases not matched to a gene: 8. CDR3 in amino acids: CASSGDRGKAYGYTF. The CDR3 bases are TGCGCCAGCAGCGGCGACAGGGGGAAAGCCTATGGCTACACCTTC.

The CDR3 DNA is TGCGCCAGCAGTGACCTGGCAGGACGCGGAGAGACCCAGTACTTC. Translation: CASSDLAGRGETQYF. This chain connects TRBV10-2 to TRBJ2-5; D unclear. Germline V lookup: CDR1 WSHSY, CDR2 SAAADI. This CDR3 is built from 15 residues. Trimming left V 3 bases short and J 4 bases short, with 15 bases between.

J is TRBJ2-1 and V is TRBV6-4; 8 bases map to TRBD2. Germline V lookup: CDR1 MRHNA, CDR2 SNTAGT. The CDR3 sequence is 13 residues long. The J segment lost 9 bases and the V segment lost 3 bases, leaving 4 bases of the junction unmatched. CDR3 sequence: CASSEVTSGEQFF. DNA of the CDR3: TGTGCCAGCAGTGAGGTAACTAGCGGTGAGCAGTTCTTC.

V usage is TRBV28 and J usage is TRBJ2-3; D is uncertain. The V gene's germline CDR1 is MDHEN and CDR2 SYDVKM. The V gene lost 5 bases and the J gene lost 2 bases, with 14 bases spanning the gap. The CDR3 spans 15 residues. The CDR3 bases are TGTGCCAGCAGTCCCTTAGGCGTCATCACAGATACGCAGTATTTT. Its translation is CASSPLGVITDTQYF.

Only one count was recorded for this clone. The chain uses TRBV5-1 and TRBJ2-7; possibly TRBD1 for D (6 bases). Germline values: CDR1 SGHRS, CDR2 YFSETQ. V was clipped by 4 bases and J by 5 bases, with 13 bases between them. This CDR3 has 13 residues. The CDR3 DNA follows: TGCGCCAGCAGCCGCACAGGGTTCCACGAGCAGTACTTC. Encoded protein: CASSRTGFHEQYF.

For the CDR3, the DNA is TGCGCCAGCAGCTCGGATTCGGGCTCTGGAAACACCATATATTTT. It is translated as CASSSDSGSGNTIYF. The chain joins TRBV5-1 to TRBJ1-3; no definite D call. Trimming shortened V by 3 bases and J by 0 bases, and 10 bases separated the two germline ends. Germline V lookup: CDR1 SGHRS, CDR2 YFSETQ. The CDR3 is 15 amino acids.

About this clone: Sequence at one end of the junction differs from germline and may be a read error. CDR3 in amino acids: CASSLNPQGGELFF. The DNA for the CDR3 is TGTGCTAGCAGCTTAAACCCGCAGGGAGGCGAGCTGTTTTTT. The J gene is TRBJ2-2, the V gene TRBV7-7, with a possible D match to TRBD2 (6 bases). This CDR3 has 14 amino acids. CDR1 SSHAT and CDR2 FNYEAQ come from the germline V gene (reference sequence). The full variable domain, with the rest looked up from reference TRBV7-7 and TRBJ2-2, is GAGVSQSPRYKVTKRGQDVTLRCDPISSHATLYWYQQALGQGPEFLTYFNYEAQPDKSGLPSDRFSAERPEGSISTLTIQRTEQRDSAMYRCASSLNPQGGELFFGEGSRLTVL.